A single sample is the source of the 17 T cell receptor beta chains below, sequenced in a study of blood T cell repertoires in COVID-19. Repertoires were generated with immunoSEQ multiplex PCR, while TCRdb's copy carries only in-frame clones and drops some. The sample carries about 120,000 clones, about four fifths recorded once. Sequencing was performed on peripheral blood. The origin of the receptors is a human donor in a cohort sampled during active COVID-19.

In nucleotides, the CDR3 is TGTGCCTGGACCCTATTCGGGACAGGGGGCGGCTACACCTTC. It specifies CAWTLFGTGGGYTF. The rearrangement uses TRBV30 and TRBJ1-2; 12 nucleotides line up with TRBD1. There are 14 residues in the CDR3. Germline V lookup: CDR1 GTSNPN, CDR2 SVGIG (reference sequence). After removal of 4 bases from V and 8 bases from J, the junction contained 8 bases not matched to a gene. Drawing the rest from reference TRBV30 and TRBJ1-2, the complete variable domain is SQTIHQWPATLVQPVGSPLSLECTVEGTSNPNLYWYRQAAGRGLQLLFYSVGIGQISSEVPQNLSASRPQDRQFILSSKKLLLSDSGFYLCAWTLFGTGGGYTFGSGTRLTVV.

This rearrangement joins TRBV28 to TRBJ2-4; TRBD1 matches 7 bases. The trim removed 1 base at V and 0 bases at J, leaving 3 bases unmatched. The CDR3 is 16 residues long. Germline values: CDR1 MDHEN, CDR2 SYDVKM. CDR3 in amino acids: CASSLSAGGAKNIQYF. As DNA, the CDR3 is TGTGCCAGCAGTTTATCAGCAGGGGGAGCCAAAAACATTCAGTACTTC.

V usage is TRBV7-3 and J usage is TRBJ2-7; D gene ambiguous. Germline V gene data show CDR1 as SGHTA and CDR2 as FQGTGA. The V and J ends lost 5 bases and 4 bases respectively, with 15 bases between them. The CDR3 consists of 14 residues. The CDR3 spells CASSATGSAYEQYF. CDR3 DNA sequence: TGTGCCAGCAGCGCAACCGGGTCCGCATACGAGCAGTACTTC.

This clone occurred a few times. The rearrangement joins TRBV6-5 to TRBJ1-1; a possible D gene is TRBD1 (5 bases). Deletions cut 0 bases from V and 7 bases from J, with 9 bases between. CDR3 size: 13 residues. Germline V gives CDR1 MNHEY, CDR2 SVGAGI. The chain's CDR3 is CASSYSAGREAFF. The CDR3 bases are TGTGCCAGCAGTTACTCGGCAGGGCGTGAAGCTTTCTTT.

The rearrangement joins TRBV9 to TRBJ1-2; D is perhaps TRBD1 (6 bases). The CDR3 contains 13 residues. Germline-derived CDR1 and CDR2 are SGDLS and YYNGEE. Trimming took off 5 bases at V and 5 bases at J, with 13 bases between the two ends. The CDR3 DNA sequence: TGTGCCAGCAGATCAGGGGTCGGATATGGCTACACCTTC. Amino acids: CASRSGVGYGYTF.

The chain joins TRBV5-8 to TRBJ1-5; 7 bases are a match to TRBD1. The CDR3 spans 15 residues. Trimming cost V 4 bases and J 4 bases; bases outside gene matches: 8. CDR1 SGHTS and CDR2 YDEGEE come from the germline V gene. DNA for the CDR3: TGTGCCAGCAGCATAAGACAGGGAGGTAATCAGCCCCAGCATTTT. It specifies CASSIRQGGNQPQHF.

The V gene is TRBV5-6, the J gene TRBJ2-7, with D tentatively TRBD1 (6 bases). CDR3 size: 16 residues. V lost 0 bases and J lost 3, with 16 bases in between. Germline loops: CDR1 SGHDT, CDR2 YYEEEE. The CDR3 sequence: CASSLVWAGANYEQYF. CDR3 DNA: TGTGCCAGCAGCTTGGTGTGGGCAGGGGCAAACTACGAGCAGTACTTC.

The V gene is TRBV3-1 (or the pseudogene TRBV3-2), the J gene TRBJ1-2, with D possibly TRBD1 on 6 matching bases. From germline, CDR1 is LGHDT and CDR2 YNNKEL (reference sequence). The length of the CDR3 is 15 residues. Trimming took 1 base from V and 3 from J, leaving 12 bases between them. CDR3 DNA: TGTGCCAGCAGCCAAGGGACAGTAAGTGACTATGGCTACACCTTC. Protein product: CASSQGTVSDYGYTF.

This clone was counted a few times. The genes are TRBV18 and TRBJ2-5, with 7 bases matching TRBD1. This CDR3 region has 15 residues. Germline CDR1 KGHSH, CDR2 LQKENI. Germline trimming cut 1 base from V and 4 bases from J; bases unmatched to any gene: 6. The CDR3 here is CASSPQTGTGETQYF. The CDR3 region has the DNA TGTGCCAGCTCACCACAGACAGGGACGGGAGAGACCCAGTACTTC.

V usage is TRBV13 and J usage is TRBJ2-5; possible D gene TRBD2, 6 bases. Looked up from germline, CDR1 is PRHDT and CDR2 is FYEKMQ (reference sequence). The CDR3 runs to 13 residues. V lost 3 bases and J lost 4, with 9 bases in between. CDR3 DNA sequence: TGTGCCAGCAGCTTGGGGGGAGCAGAGACCCAGTACTTC. This gives the protein CASSLGGAETQYF.

J is TRBJ1-6 and V is TRBV30; possible D gene TRBD1, 6 bases. Trimming left V 2 bases short and J 7 bases short, with 33 bases between. The CDR3 consists of 21 residues. Germline V CDR1 and CDR2: GTSNPN, SVGIG (reference sequence). The CDR3 sequence: CAWSRGTYSAGAAGYNSPLHF. For the CDR3, the DNA is TGTGCCTGGAGTCGGGGAACATATTCGGCAGGGGCGGCTGGCTACAATTCACCCCTCCACTTT.

The chain combines TRBV7-3 with TRBJ2-2; maybe TRBD2 (5 bases). Trimming stripped 5 bases from V and 6 bases from J, with 13 bases between. CDR1 and CDR2 from the germline V gene are SGHTA and FQGTGA. This CDR3 has 14 residues. The CDR3 nucleotides read TGTGCCAGCAGCATGGTGGGAGTTTCCGGGGAGCTGTTTTTT. Translation: CASSMVGVSGELFF.

This clone has only a few counts. The V and J genes are TRBV28 and TRBJ1-1; 7 positions match TRBD1. Per germline, CDR1 MDHEN and CDR2 SYDVKM. Unmatched junction bases numbered 11, after V lost 4 bases and J lost 6 bases. The CDR3 consists of 15 residues. CDR3 sequence: CASSSAHRGIPEAFF. The CDR3 nucleotides are TGTGCCAGCAGTTCAGCCCACAGGGGTATCCCTGAAGCTTTCTTT.

The chain links TRBV27 to TRBJ2-3, with a possible D match to TRBD1 (7 bases). In germline, CDR1 is MNHEY, CDR2 SMNVEV (reference sequence). The V end was cut by 1 base, the J end by 4 bases, with 15 bases between. The CDR3 sequence is 16 residues long. The CDR3, as DNA: TGTGCCAGCAGTTTATTCTGGTCAGGGGGGTCAGATACGCAGTATTTT. Protein product: CASSLFWSGGSDTQYF.

The chain recombines TRBV5-1 with TRBJ2-7; 8 bases line up with TRBD1. Germline V gene sequence: CDR1 SGHRS, CDR2 YFSETQ. The CDR3 has 14 residues. With 5 bases clipped from V and 5 bases from J, the junction kept 9 bases outside the gene matches. This chain's CDR3 is CASRGQANINEQYF. In nucleotides, the CDR3 is TGCGCCAGCAGGGGACAGGCCAACATCAACGAGCAGTACTTC.

The J gene is TRBJ1-4, the V gene TRBV7-6; 10 bases agree with TRBD1. V lost 5 bases to trimming and J lost 7 bases; unmatched junction nucleotides: 10. Germline CDR1 is SGHVS and CDR2 is FNYEAQ. The CDR3 loop spans 16 amino acids. The CDR3 coding sequence is TGTGCCAGCAGCCCCGACTCCGGGACAGGGGTTGAAAAACTGTTTTTT. Protein sequence: CASSPDSGTGVEKLFF. Based on the CDR3 plus reference TRBV7-6 and TRBJ1-4, the full variable domain is GAGVSQSPRYKVTKRGQDVALRCDPISGHVSLYWYRQALGQGPEFLTYFNYEAQQDKSGLPNDRFSAERPEGSISTLTIQRTEQRDSAMYRCASSPDSGTGVEKLFFGSGTQLSVL.

This chain links TRBV14 with TRBJ2-1, with D unclear. CDR3 length: 14 amino acids. V was clipped by 4 bases and J by 2 bases, with 9 bases between them. CDR1 is SGHDN, CDR2 FVKESK, per germline. In DNA, the CDR3 is TGTGCCAGCAGCCGCGGTGGAGCCTACAATGAGCAGTTCTTC. This gives the protein CASSRGGAYNEQFF.